This T cell receptor delta chain was recorded in a study of Vδ1+ human thymocytes. Purity of the sorted Vdelta1+ thymocytes ranged from about 96% to 99.6%. CDR1 is TSWWSYY, CDR2 QGS, per germline. Unmatched junction bases numbered 18, after V lost 0 bases and J lost 0 bases. This CDR3 has 21 amino acids. Findings and limits, study-wide: About 20% of thymic delta-chain sequences were Vdelta2, with few Vdelta3, unlike blood Vdelta1+ controls. TRD repertoires were essentially private, unlike widely shared TRG clonotypes. In the thymus, TRG and TRD repertoires looked highly polyclonal with Gaussian CDR3 lengths.

Note on this clone: Its antigen is still unknown.

Extracted RNA was reverse transcribed into cDNA. The CDR3 regions were amplified by multiplex PCR from V-gene primers to a constant-region primer. TCRdb called clones from the multiplex PCR reads again using CATT. Here the sample spans some 19,000 delta-chain clones, 7% to 8.5% being singletons. The clonotype originates from a child under two years old who had congenital heart surgery. V gene TRDV1 combines with J gene TRDJ1, with 8 bases matching TRDD3. The sample was Vdelta1+ gamma-delta thymocytes from the thymus. Subset of the sample: FACS-sorted CD3+ TCRalphabeta- TCRVdelta1+ TCRVdelta2- thymocytes. CDR3 sequence: CALGELGSVLGGYRYTDKLIF. CDR3 coding DNA: TGTGCTCTTGGGGAACTAGGGTCAGTACTGGGGGGTTACCGGTACACCGATAAACTCATCTTT.